One sample yielded the 20 T cell receptor beta chains listed below, sequenced in a study of T cell responses to AZD1222 COVID-19 vaccine. Only in-frame clones appear in the TCRdb table, and some are missing; sequencing was by immunoSEQ multiplex PCR. The table includes some 150,000 clones, more than 90% detected once. The sequences come from peripheral blood, collected on day 0 of AZD1222 vaccination. The receptors shown here come from an adult in good health.

The rearrangement links TRBV11-3 to TRBJ2-2; 8 bases line up with TRBD2. Germline V gene sequence: CDR1 SGHNT, CDR2 YENEEA. The V segment lost 4 bases and the J segment 5 bases; nucleotides outside the gene matches: 15. CDR3 size: 18 residues. CDR3 bases: TGTGCCAGCAGCTACGGTGGAGCGGGGGCGCCGGGGACCGGGGAGCTGTTTTTT. Translation: CASSYGGAGAPGTGELFF.

V and J are TRBV18 and TRBJ1-2, with a weak D call TRBD1 (6 bases). The germline gives CDR1 KGHSH, CDR2 LQKENI. The CDR3 loop spans 14 amino acids. Deletions cut 3 bases from V and 6 bases from J, with 14 bases between. The CDR3: CASSPRGQADGYTF. The CDR3 coding sequence is TGTGCCAGCTCACCCAGGGGCCAAGCGGATGGCTACACCTTC.

V is TRBV30 and J is TRBJ1-3; D ambiguous. The V end was cut by 1 base, the J end by 0 bases, with 16 bases between. The V gene's germline CDR1 is GTSNPN and CDR2 SVGIG (reference sequence). The CDR3 sequence is 17 residues long. The CDR3 loop reads CAWSAVTALSSGNTIYF. The CDR3 DNA reads as TGTGCCTGGAGTGCCGTAACAGCTTTAAGCTCTGGAAACACCATATATTTT.

V is TRBV7-2 and J is TRBJ2-7; a possible D gene is TRBD1 (7 bases). Germline lookup yields CDR1 SGHTA and CDR2 FQGNSA. V was clipped by 3 bases and J by 3 bases, with 15 bases between them. The CDR3 sequence is 15 residues long. The CDR3, as DNA: TGTGCCAGCAGCTTTGTCGGCAGGGGGGACTACGAGCAGTACTTC. Translating gives CASSFVGRGDYEQYF.

The chain links TRBV2 to TRBJ1-1, with a possible D match to TRBD1 (5 bases). This CDR3 region has 13 residues. Trimming left V 7 bases short and J 7 bases short, with 16 bases between. Germline V lookup: CDR1 SNHLY, CDR2 FYNNEI. Here the CDR3 DNA reads TGTGCCAGCACCCTTGGGACGGGGGTTGAAGCTTTCTTT. Its translation is CASTLGTGVEAFF.

The DNA for the CDR3 is TGTGCCAGCAGCTTTTACCTGAACACTGAAGCTTTCTTT. It translates to CASSFYLNTEAFF. The chain recombines TRBV7-2 with TRBJ1-1; D remains ambiguous. Trimming stripped 3 bases from V and 0 bases from J, with 5 bases between. CDR3 size: 13 residues. CDR1 is SGHTA and CDR2 is FQGNSA in the germline V gene.

V and J are TRBV9 and TRBJ1-5; weak D call: TRBD1 (6 bases). CDR3 length: 15 amino acids. V was clipped by 4 bases and J by 8 bases, with 19 bases between them. Looked up from germline, CDR1 is SGDLS and CDR2 is YYNGEE. The CDR3 bases are TGTGCCAGCAGCCCATCTACAGGGAGTTTAGAGCCCCAGCATTTT. This gives the protein CASSPSTGSLEPQHF.

The chain uses TRBV7-3 and TRBJ2-6; tentative D call: TRBD1 (5 bases). Trimming stripped 5 bases from V and 2 bases from J, with 22 bases between. The CDR3 length is 19 residues. The V gene's germline CDR1 is SGHTA and CDR2 FQGTGA. In DNA, the CDR3 is TGTGCCAGCAGCCCCCAGATGAACAGGCCCCTAACTGGGGCCAACGTCCTGACTTTC. As protein: CASSPQMNRPLTGANVLTF. Using reference TRBV7-3 and TRBJ2-6 for the parts outside the CDR3, the full variable domain is GAGVSQTPSNKVTEKGKYVELRCDPISGHTALYWYRQSLGQGPEFLIYFQGTGAADDSGLPNDRFFAVRPEGSVSTLKIQRTERGDSAVYLCASSPQMNRPLTGANVLTFGAGSRLTVL.

This rearrangement joins TRBV6-5 to TRBJ1-3; D uncertain. This CDR3 has 13 amino acids. Germline CDR1 reads MNHEY; CDR2 reads SVGAGI. V lost 7 bases, J lost 0 bases, and 7 bases lay in between. The CDR3 DNA follows: TGTGCCAGCAACCGGGGCTCTGGAAACACCATATATTTT. It specifies CASNRGSGNTIYF.

This clone has a single count. V usage is TRBV27 and J usage is TRBJ2-1, with D perhaps being TRBD1 or TRBD2 (5 bases each). The germline V gene has CDR1 MNHEY and CDR2 SMNVEV (reference sequence). V shed 2 bases and J shed 4 bases, with 12 bases lying between them. The CDR3 covers 15 residues. The CDR3: CASSLEGYVYNEQFF. In DNA, the CDR3 is TGTGCCAGCAGTTTAGAGGGGTACGTTTACAATGAGCAGTTCTTC.

The chain recombines TRBV25-1 with TRBJ2-7, with D tentatively TRBD1 or TRBD2 (5 bases each). The ends were cut back, 9 bases at V and 0 bases at J, with 12 bases in the middle. Germline CDR1 is MGHDK and CDR2 is SYGVNS. The CDR3 runs 13 residues. The chain's CDR3 is CASRGRDSYEQYF. The CDR3, as DNA: TGTGCCAGTAGGGGACGGGACTCCTACGAGCAGTACTTC.

Remarks on this clone: A read error may produce the germline difference seen at one junction end. The chain couples TRBV7-8 to TRBJ1-1; unclear D gene. CDR3 size: 16 residues. Germline V CDR1 and CDR2: SGHVS, FQNEAQ. The CDR3 nucleotides are TGTGCCAGCAACTTAGGACTCACGTCTCGGGGCACTGAAGCTTTCTTT. Translated: CASNLGLTSRGTEAFF.

This rearrangement joins TRBV7-2 to TRBJ1-4; unclear D gene. Germline loops: CDR1 SGHTA, CDR2 FQGNSA. The V gene lost 4 bases and the J gene lost 7 bases, with 16 bases spanning the gap. This CDR3 spans 15 amino acids. This CDR3 is CASSSRGGRSEKLFF. The CDR3 nucleotides are TGTGCCAGCAGCTCCCGAGGAGGGCGGAGTGAAAAACTGTTTTTT.

Regarding this clone: This sample includes further DNA sequences coding for the same CDR3. CDR3: CASSPGQGGETQYF. As DNA, the CDR3 is TGCGCCAGCAGCCCAGGACAAGGGGGAGAGACCCAGTACTTC. The chain uses TRBV5-1 and TRBJ2-5; the D gene is possibly TRBD1 (6 bases). Germline values: CDR1 SGHRS, CDR2 YFSETQ. The CDR3 loop spans 14 amino acids. Trimming removed 4 bases at V and 4 bases at J, with 14 bases between.

This chain connects TRBV15 to TRBJ1-4; no firm D call. V was cut by 3 bases and J by 7 bases, with 18 bases left in between. Germline lookup yields CDR1 LNHNV and CDR2 YYDKDF (reference sequence). The CDR3 spans 16 residues. Here the CDR3 reads CATSREGGTAFEKLFF. The CDR3 nucleotides read TGTGCCACCAGCAGGGAGGGAGGTACAGCCTTTGAAAAACTGTTTTTT.

The chain is built from TRBV5-4 and TRBJ2-3; tentatively, D is TRBD1 (5 bases). Germline V gene data show CDR1 as SGHNT and CDR2 as YYREEE (reference sequence). Between the trimmed V and J ends, which lost 0 bases and 2 bases, there was a span of 7 bases. The CDR3 runs 14 residues. The DNA of the CDR3 is TGTGCCAGCAGCTTGGAGGGGAACACAGATACGCAGTATTTT. This encodes CASSLEGNTDTQYF.

V usage is TRBV29-1 and J usage is TRBJ2-2, with D perhaps given as TRBD1 or TRBD2 (7 bases each). The CDR3 has 14 residues. The V gene lost 7 bases and the J gene lost 5 bases, with 17 bases spanning the gap. CDR1 is SQVTM, CDR2 ANQGSEA, per germline. CDR3 nucleotides: TGCAGCGCAGCGGGACAGCGACCAACCGGGGAGCTGTTTTTT. Its protein is CSAAGQRPTGELFF.

The chain recombines TRBV24-1 with TRBJ1-1; a possible D gene is TRBD1 (6 bases). The CDR3 spans 19 residues. Trimming took off 2 bases at V and 5 bases at J, with 26 bases between the two ends. Germline lookup yields CDR1 KGHDR and CDR2 SFDVKD. CDR3 amino acids: CATSDSLIPKGTSRTEAFF. The CDR3, as DNA: TGTGCCACCAGTGATTCCTTAATACCGAAGGGGACATCTCGGACTGAAGCTTTCTTT.

This chain uses TRBV18 with TRBJ1-3, with TRBD1 as a possible D gene (5 bases). Trimming cost V 5 bases and J 6 bases, with 14 bases left between them. The CDR3 contains 14 residues. Germline V CDR1 and CDR2: KGHSH, LQKENI. DNA of the CDR3: TGTGCCAGCTCAGCCGGGGCCACCGAAAACACCATATATTTT. Translating gives CASSAGATENTIYF.

A few counts support this clone. The V gene is TRBV19, the J gene TRBJ2-7, with D tentatively TRBD1 (5 bases). V was pared by 9 bases and J by 3 bases, with 15 bases between. The CDR3 is 13 residues long. Germline CDR1 reads LNHDA; CDR2 reads SQIVND (reference sequence). CDR3 sequence (DNA): TGTGCCAGCTCTCGTGACAGCAACTACGAGCAGTACTTC. It translates to CASSRDSNYEQYF.